This is a list of T cell receptor beta chains from one sample in a study of neurological immune-mediated disorders. TCRdb reprocessed the 5' RACE reads with MiXCR, giving one entry per CDR3 protein. The profile shows tens of thousands of distinct CDR3 sequences, around 4.7% of them singletons. The sequencing input was PBMCs. The receptor source for this set is a woman aged 55-69 years with multiple sclerosis. CDR3s include the opening cysteine and the closing phenylalanine or tryptophan. Fields, in order: CDR3 protein, CDR3 DNA, D gene, J gene, clone size, V gene. D genes are given only for firm matches. Clone size is stated in some rows and not others, as once, few, many or a class when expanded.

CDR3 protein: CASTEWGNEKLFF
CDR3 DNA: TGCGCCAGCACTGAATGGGGCAATGAAAAACTGTTTTTT
D gene: .
J gene: TRBJ1-4
clone size: many
V gene: TRBV5-1

CDR3 protein: CASSAGDRFYSPLHF
CDR3 DNA: TGCGCCAGCTCTGCGGGGGACAGATTTTACTCACCCCTCCACTTT
D gene: TRBD1
J gene: TRBJ1-6
clone size: many
V gene: TRBV5-1

CDR3 protein: CASSFKAGNQPQHF
CDR3 DNA: TGCGCCAGCAGCTTCAAGGCCGGCAATCAGCCCCAGCATTTT
D gene: .
J gene: TRBJ1-5
clone size: many
V gene: TRBV5-1

CDR3 protein: CASSQDSAGDSYEQYF
CDR3 DNA: TGTGCCAGCAGCCAAGATTCTGCGGGTGACTCCTACGAGCAGTACTTC
D gene: .
J gene: TRBJ2-7
clone size: many
V gene: TRBV4-2

CDR3 protein: CASSSGPGANYGYTF
CDR3 DNA: TGTGCCAGCAGCTCCGGGCCAGGGGCCAACTATGGCTACACCTTC
D gene: .
J gene: TRBJ1-2
clone size: many
V gene: TRBV2

CDR3 protein: CASSSSQGSYEQYF
CDR3 DNA: TGCGCCAGCAGCTCATCACAGGGGTCCTACGAGCAGTACTTC
D gene: TRBD1
J gene: TRBJ2-7
clone size: many
V gene: TRBV5-1

CDR3 protein: CASSMGLAQGRETQYF
CDR3 DNA: TGCGCCAGCAGCATGGGACTAGCCCAAGGCCGAGAGACCCAGTACTTC
D gene: TRBD2
J gene: TRBJ2-5
clone size: many
V gene: TRBV5-1

CDR3 protein: CSAKTGSNQPQHF
CDR3 DNA: TGCAGTGCTAAGACCGGGTCCAATCAGCCCCAGCATTTT
D gene: .
J gene: TRBJ1-5
clone size: many
V gene: TRBV20-1

CDR3 protein: CASSQEISGYEQYF
CDR3 DNA: TGTGCCAGCAGCCAAGAGATATCCGGCTACGAGCAGTACTTC
D gene: .
J gene: TRBJ2-7
clone size: many
V gene: TRBV3-1

CDR3 protein: CASSPPGGGLTKNIQYF
CDR3 DNA: TGTGCCAGCAGCCCCCCGGGGGGGGGCCTAACCAAAAACATTCAGTACTTC
D gene: TRBD2
J gene: TRBJ2-4
clone size: many
V gene: TRBV5-5

CDR3 protein: CASSLGLAGRTQYF
CDR3 DNA: TGTGCTAGCAGCTTAGGACTAGCGGGGCGGACCCAGTACTTC
D gene: TRBD2
J gene: TRBJ2-5
clone size: many
V gene: TRBV7-7

CDR3 protein: CASSLGTIITDTQYF
CDR3 DNA: TGTGCCAGCAGCTTAGGGACTATCATCACAGATACGCAGTATTTT
D gene: .
J gene: TRBJ2-3
clone size: many
V gene: TRBV7-9

CDR3 protein: CASSLGSINEQFF
CDR3 DNA: TGTGCCAGCAGCTTAGGTAGTATCAATGAGCAGTTCTTC
D gene: .
J gene: TRBJ2-1
clone size: many
V gene: TRBV7-9

CDR3 protein: CSARDKGQEDTF
CDR3 DNA: TGCAGTGCTAGAGACAAAGGACAGGAGGACACCTTC
D gene: TRBD1
J gene: TRBJ1-2
clone size: many
V gene: TRBV20-1

CDR3 protein: CASSQGEVQDTQYF
CDR3 DNA: TGTGCCAGCAGCCAAGGGGAGGTCCAGGATACGCAGTATTTT
D gene: .
J gene: TRBJ2-3
clone size: .
V gene: TRBV4-2

CDR3 protein: CASSLRGYDTDTQYF
CDR3 DNA: TGTGCCAGCAGTTTAAGGGGGTACGACACAGATACGCAGTATTTT
D gene: .
J gene: TRBJ2-3
clone size: many
V gene: TRBV12-3/TRBV12-4

CDR3 protein: CASSLIGGPGTDTQYF
CDR3 DNA: TGTGCCAGCAGCTTAATCGGGGGGCCCGGCACAGATACGCAGTATTTT
D gene: .
J gene: TRBJ2-3
clone size: many
V gene: TRBV7-8

CDR3 protein: CASSSFFKGSYGYTF
CDR3 DNA: TGTGCCAGCAGCTCTTTTTTCAAGGGCAGCTATGGCTACACCTTC
D gene: .
J gene: TRBJ1-2
clone size: many
V gene: TRBV7-8